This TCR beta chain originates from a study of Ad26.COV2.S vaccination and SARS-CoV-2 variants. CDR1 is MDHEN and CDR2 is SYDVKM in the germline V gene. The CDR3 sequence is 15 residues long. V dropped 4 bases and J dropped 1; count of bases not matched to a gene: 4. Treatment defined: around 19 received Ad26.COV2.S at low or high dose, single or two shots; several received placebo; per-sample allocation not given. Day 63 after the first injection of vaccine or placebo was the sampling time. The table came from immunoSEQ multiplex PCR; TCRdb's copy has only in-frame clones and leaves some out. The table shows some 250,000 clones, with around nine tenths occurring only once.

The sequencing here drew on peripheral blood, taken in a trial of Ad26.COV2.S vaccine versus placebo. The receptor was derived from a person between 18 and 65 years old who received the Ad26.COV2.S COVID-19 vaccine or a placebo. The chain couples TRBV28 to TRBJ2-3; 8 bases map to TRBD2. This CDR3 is CASSWGRGGTDTQYF. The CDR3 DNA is TGTGCCAGCAGTTGGGGGCGGGGGGGCACAGATACGCAGTATTTT. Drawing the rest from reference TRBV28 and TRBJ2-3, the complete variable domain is DVKVTQSSRYLVKRTGEKVFLECVQDMDHENMFWYRQDPGLGLRLIYFSYDVKMKEKGDIPEGYSVSREKKERFSLILESASTNQTSMYLCASSWGRGGTDTQYFGPGTRLTVL.